This entry concerns a single TCR beta chain. The target antigen is unknown. Germline loops: CDR1 SGHNT, CDR2 YYREEE (reference sequence). V dropped 4 bases and J dropped 7 bases, with 11 bases sitting between them. The CDR3 is 13 residues long. This entry comes from a study of T cell repertoires in aging, cancer and after chemotherapy. About the research overall: Repeat sampling of healthy donors over several months to years showed clear clonal overlap. The full dataset contained approximately 9.6 million TCR reads. Whole-study findings and limits: Untreated cancer patients had significantly lower blood TCR diversity than age-matched healthy donors. In healthy donors, age-related TCR diversity loss mainly reflected lost richness.

Amplification of TCR beta used genomic DNA extracted from peripheral blood. Multiplex touch-down PCR with TRB-A/B primers amplified rearranged V-D-J TRB sequences. TCRdb re-analysed the multiplex PCR reads in MiXCR, keeping a single row per CDR3 protein. Here the sample spans 9,400 or so distinct CDR3 sequences, 33% being singletons. Sequencing input: blood. The chain is built from TRBV5-4 and TRBJ2-2; possible D gene TRBD2, 6 bases. This TCR was recovered from a human donor in good health. The donor label of this sample is uncertain. The CDR3 loop reads CASSSGRVGELFF. Written as DNA, the CDR3 is TGTGCCAGCAGCAGCGGGCGGGTCGGGGAGCTGTTTTTT.